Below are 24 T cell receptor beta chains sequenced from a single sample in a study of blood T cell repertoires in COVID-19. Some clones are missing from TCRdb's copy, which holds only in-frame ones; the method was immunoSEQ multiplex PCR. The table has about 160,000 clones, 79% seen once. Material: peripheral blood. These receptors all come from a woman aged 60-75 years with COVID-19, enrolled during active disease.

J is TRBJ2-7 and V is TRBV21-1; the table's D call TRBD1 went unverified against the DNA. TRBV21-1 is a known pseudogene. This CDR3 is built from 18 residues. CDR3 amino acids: CASSTTKVGAGQGYEQYV. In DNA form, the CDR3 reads TGTGCCAGCAGCACGACAAAGGTCGGGGCGGGACAGGGCTACGAGCAGTACGTC.

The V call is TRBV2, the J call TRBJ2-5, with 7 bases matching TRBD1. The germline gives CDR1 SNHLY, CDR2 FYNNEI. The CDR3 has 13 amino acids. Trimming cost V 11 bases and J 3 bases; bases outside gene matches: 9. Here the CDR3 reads CASYRGSKETQYF. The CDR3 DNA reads TGTGCCTCCTACAGGGGAAGTAAAGAGACCCAGTACTTC.

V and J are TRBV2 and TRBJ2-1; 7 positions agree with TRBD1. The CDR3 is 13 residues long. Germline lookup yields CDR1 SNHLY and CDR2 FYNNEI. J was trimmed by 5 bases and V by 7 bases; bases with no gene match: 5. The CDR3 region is CASTRDRDNEQFF. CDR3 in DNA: TGTGCCAGCACCCGCGACAGGGACAATGAGCAGTTCTTC.

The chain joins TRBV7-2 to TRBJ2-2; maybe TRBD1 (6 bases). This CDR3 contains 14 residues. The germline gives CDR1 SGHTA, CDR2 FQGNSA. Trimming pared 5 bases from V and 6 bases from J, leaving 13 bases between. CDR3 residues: CASSPRQVPGELFF. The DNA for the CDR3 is TGTGCCAGCAGCCCCCGACAGGTCCCCGGGGAGCTGTTTTTT.

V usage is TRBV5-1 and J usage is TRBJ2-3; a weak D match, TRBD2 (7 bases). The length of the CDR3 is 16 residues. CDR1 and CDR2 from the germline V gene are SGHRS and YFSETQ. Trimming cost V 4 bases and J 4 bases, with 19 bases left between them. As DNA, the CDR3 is TGCGCCAGCAGCCCGAGAGGGGGGGTTCAATCAGATACGCAGTATTTT. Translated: CASSPRGGVQSDTQYF.

CDR3 in DNA: TGTGCCAGCAGCCTCAGGATAATACCGGATACGCAGTATTTT. Translated, it gives CASSLRIIPDTQYF. The V call is TRBV2, the J call TRBJ2-3; D not certain. Germline V lookup: CDR1 SNHLY, CDR2 FYNNEI. The CDR3 extends over 14 amino acids. V lost 6 bases and J 6 bases, leaving 16 bases between the germline ends.

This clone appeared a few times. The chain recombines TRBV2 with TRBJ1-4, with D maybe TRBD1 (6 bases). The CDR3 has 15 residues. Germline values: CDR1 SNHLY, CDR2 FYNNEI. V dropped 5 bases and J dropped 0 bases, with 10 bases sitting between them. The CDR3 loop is CASSQGHPTNEKLFF. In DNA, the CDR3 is TGTGCCAGCAGTCAGGGACACCCAACTAATGAAAAACTGTTTTTT.

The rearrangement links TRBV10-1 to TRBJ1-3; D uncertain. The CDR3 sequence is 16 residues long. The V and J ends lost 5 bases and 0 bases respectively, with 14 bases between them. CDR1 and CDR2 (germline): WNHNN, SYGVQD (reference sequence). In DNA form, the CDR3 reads TGCGCCAGCAGTAGAGGAAGGAACGGCTCTGGAAACACCATATATTTT. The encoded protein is CASSRGRNGSGNTIYF.

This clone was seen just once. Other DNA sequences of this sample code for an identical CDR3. The CDR3 sequence is CASSIDSSYEQYV. Written as DNA, the CDR3 is TGTGCCAGCAGTATCGACAGTTCCTACGAGCAGTACGTC. The rearrangement uses TRBV28 and TRBJ2-7, with a tentative D call TRBD1 (5 bases). Trimming removed 5 bases from V and 1 base from J, with 9 bases in between. Germline CDR1 reads MDHEN; CDR2 reads SYDVKM. The CDR3 loop spans 13 amino acids.

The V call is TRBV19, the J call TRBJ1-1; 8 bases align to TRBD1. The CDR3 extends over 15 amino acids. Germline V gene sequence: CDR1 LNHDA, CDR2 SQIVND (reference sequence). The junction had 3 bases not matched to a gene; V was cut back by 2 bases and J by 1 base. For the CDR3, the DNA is TGTGCCAGTAGTATAATCACAGGGGGGAACACTGAAGCTTTCTTT. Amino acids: CASSIITGGNTEAFF. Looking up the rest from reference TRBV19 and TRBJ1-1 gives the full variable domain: DGGITQSPKYLFRKEGQNVTLSCEQNLNHDAMYWYRQDPGQGLRLIYYSQIVNDFQKGDIAEGYSVSREKKESFPLTVTSAQKNPTAFYLCASSIITGGNTEAFFGQGTRLTVV.

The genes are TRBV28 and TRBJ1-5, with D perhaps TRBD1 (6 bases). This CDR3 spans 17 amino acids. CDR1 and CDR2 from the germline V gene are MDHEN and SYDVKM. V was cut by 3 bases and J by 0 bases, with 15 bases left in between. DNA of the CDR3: TGTGCCAGCAGTTTTAACCAGGGGACATATAGCAATCAGCCCCAGCATTTT. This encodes CASSFNQGTYSNQPQHF.

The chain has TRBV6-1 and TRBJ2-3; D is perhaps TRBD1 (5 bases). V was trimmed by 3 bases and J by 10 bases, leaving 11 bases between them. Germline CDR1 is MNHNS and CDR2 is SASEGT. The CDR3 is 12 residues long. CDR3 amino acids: CASSDTGRSQYF. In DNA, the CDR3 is TGTGCCAGCAGTGACACAGGCCGATCGCAGTATTTT.

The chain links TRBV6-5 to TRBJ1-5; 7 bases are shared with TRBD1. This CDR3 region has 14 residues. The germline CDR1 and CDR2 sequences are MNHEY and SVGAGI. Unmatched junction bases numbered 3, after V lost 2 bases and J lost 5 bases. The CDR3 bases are TGTGCCAGCAGTTACGGGACAGCCGATCAGCCCCAGCATTTT. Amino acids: CASSYGTADQPQHF.

Here the CDR3 reads CASSPSDSRNSPLHF. The CDR3 coding sequence is TGTGCCAGCAGCCCCTCGGACAGCCGTAATTCACCCCTCCACTTT. This chain connects TRBV7-9 to TRBJ1-6, with TRBD1 as a possible D gene (6 bases). The length of the CDR3 is 15 residues. CDR1 and CDR2 (germline): SEHNR, FQNEAQ (reference sequence). Trimming stripped 5 bases from V and 6 bases from J, with 14 bases between.

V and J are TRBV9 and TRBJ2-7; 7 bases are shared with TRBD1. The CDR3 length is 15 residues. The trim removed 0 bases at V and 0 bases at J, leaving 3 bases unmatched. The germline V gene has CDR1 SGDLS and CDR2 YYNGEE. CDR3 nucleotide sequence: TGTGCCAGCAGCGTAGGAACAGGGGACTCCTACGAGCAGTACTTC. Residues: CASSVGTGDSYEQYF.

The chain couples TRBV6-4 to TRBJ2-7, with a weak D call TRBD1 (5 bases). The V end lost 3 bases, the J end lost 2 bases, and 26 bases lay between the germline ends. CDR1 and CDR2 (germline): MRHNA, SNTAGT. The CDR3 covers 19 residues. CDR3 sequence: CASSDNQLIHYRSTYEQYV. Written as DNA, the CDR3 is TGTGCCAGCAGTGATAATCAATTAATTCATTACAGGAGTACCTACGAGCAGTACGTC.

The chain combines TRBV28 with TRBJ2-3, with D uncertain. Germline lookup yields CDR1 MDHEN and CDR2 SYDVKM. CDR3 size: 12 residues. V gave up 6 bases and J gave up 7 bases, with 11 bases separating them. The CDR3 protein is CASSFRRNTQYF. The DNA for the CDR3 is TGTGCCAGCAGCTTTCGTCGTAATACGCAGTATTTT. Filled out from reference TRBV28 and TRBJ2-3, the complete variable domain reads DVKVTQSSRYLVKRTGEKVFLECVQDMDHENMFWYRQDPGLGLRLIYFSYDVKMKEKGDIPEGYSVSREKKERFSLILESASTNQTSMYLCASSFRRNTQYFGPGTRLTVL.

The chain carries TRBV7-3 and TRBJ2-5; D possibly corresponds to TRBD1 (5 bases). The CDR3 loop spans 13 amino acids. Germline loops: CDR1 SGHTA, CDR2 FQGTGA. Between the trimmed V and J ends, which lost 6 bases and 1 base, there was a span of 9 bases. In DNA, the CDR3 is TGTGCCAGCAGTCAGGACACCCAAGAGACCCAGTACTTC. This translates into CASSQDTQETQYF.

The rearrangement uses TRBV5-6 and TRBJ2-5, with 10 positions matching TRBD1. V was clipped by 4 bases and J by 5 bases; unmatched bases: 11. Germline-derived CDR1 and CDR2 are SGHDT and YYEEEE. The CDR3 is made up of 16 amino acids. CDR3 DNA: TGTGCCAGCAGCCAATCGGACAGGGGGTTTTGGGAGACCCAGTACTTC. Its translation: CASSQSDRGFWETQYF. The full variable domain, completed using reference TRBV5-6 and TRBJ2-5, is DAGVTQSPTHLIKTRGQQVTLRCSPKSGHDTVSWYQQALGQGPQFIFQYYEEEERQRGNFPDRFSGHQFPNYSSELNVNALLLGDSALYLCASSQSDRGFWETQYFGPGTRLLVL.

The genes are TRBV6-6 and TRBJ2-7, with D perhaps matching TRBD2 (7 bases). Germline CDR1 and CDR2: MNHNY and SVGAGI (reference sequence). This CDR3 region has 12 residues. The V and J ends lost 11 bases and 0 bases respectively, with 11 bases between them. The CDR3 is CAGGGSSYEQYF. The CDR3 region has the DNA TGTGCCGGCGGGGGCAGCTCCTACGAGCAGTACTTC.

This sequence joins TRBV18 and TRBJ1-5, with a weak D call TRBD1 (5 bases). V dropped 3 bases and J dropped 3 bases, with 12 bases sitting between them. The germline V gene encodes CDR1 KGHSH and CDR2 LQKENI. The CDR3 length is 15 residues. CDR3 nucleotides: TGTGCCAGCTCACCCCTGGCAGGGTCCAATCAGCCCCAGCATTTT. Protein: CASSPLAGSNQPQHF.

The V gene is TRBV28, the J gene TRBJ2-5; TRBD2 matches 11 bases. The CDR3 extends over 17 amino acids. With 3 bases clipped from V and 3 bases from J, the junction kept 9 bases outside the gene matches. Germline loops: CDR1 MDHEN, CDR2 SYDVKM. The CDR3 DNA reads TGTGCCAGCAGTTTTTTGGATCTAGCGGGAGGAGAAGAGACCCAGTACTTC. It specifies CASSFLDLAGGEETQYF.

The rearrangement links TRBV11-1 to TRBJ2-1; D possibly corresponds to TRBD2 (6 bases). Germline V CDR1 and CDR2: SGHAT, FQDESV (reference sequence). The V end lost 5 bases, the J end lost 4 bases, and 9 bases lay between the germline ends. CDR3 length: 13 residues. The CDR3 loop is CASSTGGYNEQFF. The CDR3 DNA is TGTGCCAGCAGCACAGGAGGGTACAATGAGCAGTTCTTC.

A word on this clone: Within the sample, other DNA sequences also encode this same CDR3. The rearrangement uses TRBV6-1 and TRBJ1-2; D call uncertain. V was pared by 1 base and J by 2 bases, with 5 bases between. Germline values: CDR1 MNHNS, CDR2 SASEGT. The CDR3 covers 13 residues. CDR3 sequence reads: CASSEGRNYGYTF. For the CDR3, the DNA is TGTGCCAGCAGTGAAGGTCGGAACTATGGCTACACCTTC.